The next 7 T cell receptor beta chains were all read from a single sample in a study of siplizumab effects on memory and regulatory T cells. Produced via immunoSEQ multiplex PCR; TCRdb's table is partial and in-frame only. Of around 45,000 clones detected, about 90% appear once; the ten largest clones hold approximately 0.35%. Sample: naive CD8+ T cells sorted from blood. All receptors derive from a human donor in good health.

The chain couples TRBV6-6 to TRBJ2-3; D is perhaps TRBD2 (5 bases). Germline V gives CDR1 MNHNY, CDR2 SVGAGI (reference sequence). The CDR3 extends over 14 amino acids. V was pared by 7 bases and J by 5 bases, with 16 bases between. The CDR3 DNA reads as TGTGCCAGCACCTTGATTTGGACTGGAGATACGCAGTATTTT. Translation gives CASTLIWTGDTQYF.

The chain carries TRBV7-8 and TRBJ2-7; TRBD1 aligns across 9 bases. This CDR3 region has 17 residues. Trimming took 0 bases from V and 2 from J; bases not matched to a gene: 8. CDR1 SGHVS and CDR2 FQNEAQ come from the germline V gene. The CDR3 protein is CASSLAGQGLLTYEQYF. CDR3 DNA sequence: TGTGCCAGCAGCTTAGCCGGACAGGGGCTACTCACCTACGAGCAGTACTTC. Based on the CDR3 plus reference TRBV7-8 and TRBJ2-7, the full variable domain is GAGVSQSPRYKVAKRGQDVALRCDPISGHVSLFWYQQALGQGPEFLTYFQNEAQLDKSGLPSDRFFAERPEGSVSTLKIQRTQQEDSAVYLCASSLAGQGLLTYEQYFGPGTRLTVT.

CDR3 sequence reads: CASRLTGFQYF. The CDR3 DNA reads as TGCGCCAGCAGACTGACAGGGTTTCAGTACTTC. The chain carries TRBV10-1 and TRBJ2-4; 7 bases align to TRBD1. This CDR3 is 11 amino acids long. Germline V gives CDR1 WNHNN, CDR2 SYGVQD (reference sequence). After removal of 6 bases from V and 11 bases from J, the junction contained 4 bases not matched to a gene.

This clone occurred a few times. The V gene is TRBV2, the J gene TRBJ1-1, with D unresolved. Trimming took off 9 bases at V and 2 bases at J, with 10 bases between the two ends. Germline V gene data show CDR1 as SNHLY and CDR2 as FYNNEI. The CDR3 is 12 amino acids. DNA of the CDR3: TGTGCCAGACGGGCCTCTAACACTGAAGCTTTCTTT. It specifies CARRASNTEAFF.

This rearrangement joins TRBV27 to TRBJ2-1; D may match TRBD1 or TRBD2 (5 bases each). Germline V gives CDR1 MNHEY, CDR2 SMNVEV (reference sequence). CDR3 size: 14 residues. V was trimmed by 4 bases and J by 6 bases, leaving 13 bases between them. DNA of the CDR3: TGTGCCAGCAGTTGGGGGTCTGGAGCCAATGAGCAGTTCTTC. Translated, it gives CASSWGSGANEQFF.

The chain combines TRBV6-4 with TRBJ1-2; 7 nucleotides line up with TRBD1. The CDR3 runs 14 residues. Germline assignment: CDR1 MRHNA and CDR2 SNTAGT. J was trimmed by 5 bases and V by 0 bases; bases with no gene match: 3. The CDR3 bases are TGTGCCAGCAGTGACTCGGCAGGGGGATATGGCTACACCTTC. Translating it yields CASSDSAGGYGYTF.

The V gene is TRBV27, the J gene TRBJ2-1, with D tentatively TRBD1 or TRBD2 (6 bases each). Germline V gives CDR1 MNHEY, CDR2 SMNVEV (reference sequence). The CDR3 totals 15 residues. The V gene lost 4 bases and the J gene lost 0 bases, with 10 bases spanning the gap. CDR3 protein: CASSWGATSYNEQFF. CDR3 coding DNA: TGTGCCAGCAGTTGGGGGGCGACCTCCTACAATGAGCAGTTCTTC.